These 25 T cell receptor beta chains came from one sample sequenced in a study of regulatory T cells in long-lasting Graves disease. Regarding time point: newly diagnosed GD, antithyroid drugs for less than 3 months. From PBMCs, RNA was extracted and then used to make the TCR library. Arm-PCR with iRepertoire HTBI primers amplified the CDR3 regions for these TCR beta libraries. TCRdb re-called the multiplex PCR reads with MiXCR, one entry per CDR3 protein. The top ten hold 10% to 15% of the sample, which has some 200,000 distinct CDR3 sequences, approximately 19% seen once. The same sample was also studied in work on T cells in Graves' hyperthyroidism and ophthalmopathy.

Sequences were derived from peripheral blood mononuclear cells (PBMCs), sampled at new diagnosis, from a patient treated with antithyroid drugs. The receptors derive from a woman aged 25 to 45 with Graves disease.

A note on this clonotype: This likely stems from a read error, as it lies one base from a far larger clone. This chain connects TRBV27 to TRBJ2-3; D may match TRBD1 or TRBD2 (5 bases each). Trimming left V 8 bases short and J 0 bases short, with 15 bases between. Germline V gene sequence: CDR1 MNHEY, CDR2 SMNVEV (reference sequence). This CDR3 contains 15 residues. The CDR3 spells CASGEGRFSTDTQYF. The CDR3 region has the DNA TGTGCCAGCGGTGAGGGACGGTTTAGCACAGATACGCAGTATTTT.

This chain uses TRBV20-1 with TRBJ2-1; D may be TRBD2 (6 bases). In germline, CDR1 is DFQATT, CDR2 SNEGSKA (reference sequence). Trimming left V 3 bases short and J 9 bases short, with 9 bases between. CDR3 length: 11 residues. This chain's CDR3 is CSARTRSEQFF. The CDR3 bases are TGCAGTGCTAGGACTAGAAGTGAGCAGTTCTTC.

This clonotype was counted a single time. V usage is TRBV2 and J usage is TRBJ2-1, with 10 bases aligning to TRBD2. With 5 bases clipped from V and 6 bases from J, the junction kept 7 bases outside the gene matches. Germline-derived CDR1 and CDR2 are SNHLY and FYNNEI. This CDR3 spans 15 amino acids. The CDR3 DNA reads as TGTGCCAGCAGTAAAACTACTAGCGGGATCAATGAGCAGTTCTTC. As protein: CASSKTTSGINEQFF.

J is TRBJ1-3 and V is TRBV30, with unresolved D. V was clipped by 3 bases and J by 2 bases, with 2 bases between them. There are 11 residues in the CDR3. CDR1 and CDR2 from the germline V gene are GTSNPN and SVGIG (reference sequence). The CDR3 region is CAWRPGNTIYF. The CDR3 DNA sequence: TGTGCCTGGAGACCTGGAAACACCATATATTTT.

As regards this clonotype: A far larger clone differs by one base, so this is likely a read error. The CDR3, as DNA: TGTGCCAGCAGTTCCGGGACACTGAACACCGTGGAGCTGTTTTTT. Translating it yields CASSSGTLNTVELFF. This sequence joins TRBV7-9 and TRBJ2-2; D perhaps matches TRBD1 (6 bases). Germline CDR1 SEHNR, CDR2 FQNEAQ (reference sequence). The CDR3 consists of 15 residues.

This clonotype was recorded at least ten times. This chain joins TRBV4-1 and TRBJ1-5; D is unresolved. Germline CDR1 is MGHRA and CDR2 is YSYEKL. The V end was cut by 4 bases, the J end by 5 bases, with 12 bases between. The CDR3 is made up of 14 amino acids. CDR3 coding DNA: TGCGCCAGCAGCCCTATACAGTTGGATCAGCCCCAGCATTTT. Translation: CASSPIQLDQPQHF.

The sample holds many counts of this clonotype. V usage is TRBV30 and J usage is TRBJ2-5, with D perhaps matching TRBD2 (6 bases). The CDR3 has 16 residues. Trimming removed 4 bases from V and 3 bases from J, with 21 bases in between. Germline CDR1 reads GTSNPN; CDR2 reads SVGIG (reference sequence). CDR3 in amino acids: CAWTGAPPGRKETQYF. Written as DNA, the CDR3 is TGTGCCTGGACCGGGGCTCCGCCAGGGAGGAAAGAGACCCAGTACTTC.

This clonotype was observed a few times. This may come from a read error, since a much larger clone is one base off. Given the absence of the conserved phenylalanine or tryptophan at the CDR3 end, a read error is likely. CDR3 coding DNA: TGTGCCAGCAGCCACAGGGCTGGCTATGGCTACACCCTC. Protein: CASSHRAGYGYTL. V and J are TRBV7-2 and TRBJ1-2, with D possibly TRBD1 on 6 matching bases. The germline CDR1 and CDR2 sequences are SGHTA and FQGNSA. V was pared by 5 bases and J by 4 bases, with 11 bases between. This CDR3 contains 13 residues.

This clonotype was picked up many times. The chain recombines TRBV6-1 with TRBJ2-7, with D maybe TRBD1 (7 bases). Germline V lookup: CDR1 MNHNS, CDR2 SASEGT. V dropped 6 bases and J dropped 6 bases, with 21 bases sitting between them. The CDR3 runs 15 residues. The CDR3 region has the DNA TGTGCCAGCAGCCGCAGGGGGACTCTGAAAGCCGAGCAGTACTTC. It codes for CASSRRGTLKAEQYF.

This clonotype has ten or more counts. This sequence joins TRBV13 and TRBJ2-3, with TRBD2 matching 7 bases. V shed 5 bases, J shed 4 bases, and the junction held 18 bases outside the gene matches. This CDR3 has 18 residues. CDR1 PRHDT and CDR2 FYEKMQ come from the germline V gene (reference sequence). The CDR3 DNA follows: TGTGCCAGCAGCCATTCCTTCGTGGAGGGACTATCCCCAGATACGCAGTATTTT. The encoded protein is CASSHSFVEGLSPDTQYF.

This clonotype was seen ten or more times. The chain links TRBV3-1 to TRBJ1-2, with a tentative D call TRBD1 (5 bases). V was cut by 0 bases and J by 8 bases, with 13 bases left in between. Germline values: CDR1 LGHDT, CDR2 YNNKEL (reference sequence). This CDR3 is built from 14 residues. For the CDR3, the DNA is TGTGCCAGCAGCCAAGATCGGTCAGGGCAAGGCTACACCTTC. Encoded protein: CASSQDRSGQGYTF.

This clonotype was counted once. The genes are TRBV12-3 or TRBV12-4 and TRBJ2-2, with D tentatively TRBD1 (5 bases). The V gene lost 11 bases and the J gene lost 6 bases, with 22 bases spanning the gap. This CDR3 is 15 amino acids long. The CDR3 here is CASRASARMPGELFF. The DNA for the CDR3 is TGTGCCTCCAGGGCCAGCGCGAGAATGCCCGGGGAGCTGTTTTTT.

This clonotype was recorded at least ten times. CDR3 DNA sequence: TGTGCCAGCAGCTCTGTGGGCAGGGTAGACGGGGAGCTGTTTTTT. Translating it yields CASSSVGRVDGELFF. This rearrangement joins TRBV5-6 to TRBJ2-2; D perhaps matches TRBD1 (5 bases). The CDR3 length is 15 residues. Per germline, CDR1 SGHDT and CDR2 YYEEEE. With 3 bases removed from V and 7 bases from J, the gap between germline ends came to 16 bases.

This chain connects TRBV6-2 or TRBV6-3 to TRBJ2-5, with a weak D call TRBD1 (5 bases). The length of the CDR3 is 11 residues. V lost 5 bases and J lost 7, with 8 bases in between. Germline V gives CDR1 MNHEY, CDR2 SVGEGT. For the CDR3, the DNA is TGTGCCAGCAGTAGCCAGGGGACCCAGTACTTC. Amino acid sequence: CASSSQGTQYF.

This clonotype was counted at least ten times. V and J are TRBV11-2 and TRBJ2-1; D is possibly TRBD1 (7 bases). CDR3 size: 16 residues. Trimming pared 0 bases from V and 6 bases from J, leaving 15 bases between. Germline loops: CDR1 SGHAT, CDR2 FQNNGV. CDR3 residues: CASSLETEGARNEQFF. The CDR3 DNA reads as TGTGCCAGCAGCTTAGAAACGGAGGGGGCGCGCAATGAGCAGTTCTTC.

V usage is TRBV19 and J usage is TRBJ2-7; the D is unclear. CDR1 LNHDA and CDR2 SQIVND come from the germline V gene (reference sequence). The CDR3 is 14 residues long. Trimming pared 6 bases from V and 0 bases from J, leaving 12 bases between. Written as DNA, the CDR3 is TGTGCCAGTAGGCAACAGCCAAACTCCTACGAGCAGTACTTC. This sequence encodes CASRQQPNSYEQYF. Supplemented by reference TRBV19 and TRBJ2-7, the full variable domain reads DGGITQSPKYLFRKEGQNVTLSCEQNLNHDAMYWYRQDPGQGLRLIYYSQIVNDFQKGDIAEGYSVSREKKESFPLTVTSAQKNPTAFYLCASRQQPNSYEQYFGPGTRLTVT.

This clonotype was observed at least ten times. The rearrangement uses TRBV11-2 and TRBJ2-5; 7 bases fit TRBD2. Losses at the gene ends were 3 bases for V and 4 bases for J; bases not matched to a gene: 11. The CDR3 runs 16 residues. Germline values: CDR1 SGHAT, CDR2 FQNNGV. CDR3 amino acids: CASSFPIRGSRETQYF. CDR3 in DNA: TGTGCCAGCAGCTTCCCCATTCGCGGGAGTAGAGAGACCCAGTACTTC.

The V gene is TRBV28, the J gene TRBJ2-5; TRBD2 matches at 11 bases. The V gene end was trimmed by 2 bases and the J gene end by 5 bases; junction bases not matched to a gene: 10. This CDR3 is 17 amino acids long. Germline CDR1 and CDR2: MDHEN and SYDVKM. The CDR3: CASSLHAALAGVETQYF. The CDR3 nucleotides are TGTGCCAGCAGTTTACACGCAGCACTAGCGGGAGTGGAGACCCAGTACTTC.

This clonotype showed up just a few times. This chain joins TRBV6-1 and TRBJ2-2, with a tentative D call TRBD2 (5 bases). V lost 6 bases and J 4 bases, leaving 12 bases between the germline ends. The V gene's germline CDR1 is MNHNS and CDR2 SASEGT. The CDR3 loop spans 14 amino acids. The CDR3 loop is CASSTNEGTGELFF. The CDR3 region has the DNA TGTGCCAGCAGCACCAATGAGGGCACCGGGGAGCTGTTTTTT.

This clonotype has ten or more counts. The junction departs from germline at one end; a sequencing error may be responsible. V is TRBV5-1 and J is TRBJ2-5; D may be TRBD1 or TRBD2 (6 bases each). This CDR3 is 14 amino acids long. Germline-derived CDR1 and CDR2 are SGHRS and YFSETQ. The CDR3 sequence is CASTPGGPGETQYF. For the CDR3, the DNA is TGTGCCAGCACCCCCGGGGGCCCCGGTGAGACCCAGTACTTC.

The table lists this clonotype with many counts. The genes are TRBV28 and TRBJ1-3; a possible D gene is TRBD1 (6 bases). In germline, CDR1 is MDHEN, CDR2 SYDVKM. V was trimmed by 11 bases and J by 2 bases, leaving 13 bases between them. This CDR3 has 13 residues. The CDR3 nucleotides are TGTGCCGGCGGGGCAGGGGCTGGAAACACCATATATTTT. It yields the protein CAGGAGAGNTIYF.

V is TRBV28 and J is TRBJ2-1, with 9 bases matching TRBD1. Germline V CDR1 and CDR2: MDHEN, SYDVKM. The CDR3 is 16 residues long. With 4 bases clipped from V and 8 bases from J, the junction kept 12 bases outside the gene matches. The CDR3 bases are TGTGCCAGCAGTTCCGTTGGGACAGGGTCAAGAGATGAGCAGTTCTTC. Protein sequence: CASSSVGTGSRDEQFF.

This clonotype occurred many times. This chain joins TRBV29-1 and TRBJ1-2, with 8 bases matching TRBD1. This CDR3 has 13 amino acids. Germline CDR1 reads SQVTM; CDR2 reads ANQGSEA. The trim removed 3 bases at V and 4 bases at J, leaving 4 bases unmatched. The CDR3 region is CSVDAGGGYGYTF. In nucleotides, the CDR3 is TGCAGCGTTGATGCAGGGGGCGGCTATGGCTACACCTTC.

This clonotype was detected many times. CDR3 loop: CASSEGIQNTEAFF. CDR3 nucleotides: TGTGCCAGCAGTGAAGGGATCCAGAACACTGAAGCTTTCTTT. The chain combines TRBV6-1 with TRBJ1-1, with unresolved D. The CDR3 consists of 14 residues. The germline V and J ends were trimmed by 1 base and 1 base, with 7 bases remaining between them. Germline loops: CDR1 MNHNS, CDR2 SASEGT.

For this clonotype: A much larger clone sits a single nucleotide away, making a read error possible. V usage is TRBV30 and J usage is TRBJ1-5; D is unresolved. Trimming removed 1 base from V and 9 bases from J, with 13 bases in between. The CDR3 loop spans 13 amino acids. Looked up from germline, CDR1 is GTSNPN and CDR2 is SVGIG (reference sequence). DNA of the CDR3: TGTGCCTGGAGTGCGTCAGGACCCCCGCCCCAGCATTTT. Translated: CAWSASGPPPQHF.